These 11 T cell receptor beta chains originate from one sample sequenced in a study of T-cell memory formation after mild COVID-19. One entry per CDR3 protein, called by TCRdb with MiXCR from the 5' RACE reads. This sample has 200,000 to 300,000 distinct CDR3 sequences, with 15% found just once. Sequences were obtained from PBMCs or a T cell subset sorted from them (not recorded which). The receptor set was obtained from an adult woman who had mild COVID-19 (a few samples of this study predate the infection). Cell type and time point are not known.

In its sample, this clonotype was seen a few times. The chain carries TRBV5-5 and TRBJ2-1; 10 positions match TRBD2. With V trimmed by 0 bases and J by 9 bases, 9 bases remained unmatched. The CDR3 is 16 residues long. Germline assignment: CDR1 SGHKS and CDR2 YYEKEE (reference sequence). The CDR3 reads CASSLDLAGVLGEQFF. The CDR3 DNA reads TGTGCCAGCAGCTTGGATCTAGCGGGAGTTCTTGGTGAGCAGTTCTTC.

This clonotype was picked up a small number of times. The chain combines TRBV19 with TRBJ2-3; no definite D call. The CDR3 runs 13 residues. The V gene's germline CDR1 is LNHDA and CDR2 SQIVND (reference sequence). Trimming left V 1 base short and J 4 bases short, with 6 bases between. CDR3 protein: CASSIVGSDTQYF. In nucleotides, the CDR3 is TGTGCCAGTAGTATAGTTGGATCAGATACGCAGTATTTT.

This clonotype has a handful of counts. The chain joins TRBV9 to TRBJ2-7; TRBD2 might be the D (7 bases). CDR3 length: 14 amino acids. CDR1 and CDR2 from the germline V gene are SGDLS and YYNGEE. Deletions cut 4 bases from V and 0 bases from J, with 11 bases between. CDR3 in amino acids: CASSKGGVSYEQYF. DNA of the CDR3: TGTGCCAGCAGCAAGGGGGGGGTCTCCTACGAGCAGTACTTC. Variable domain in full (rest from reference TRBV9 and TRBJ2-7): DSGVTQTPKHLITATGQRVTLRCSPRSGDLSVYWYQQSLDQGLQFLIQYYNGEERAKGNILERFSAQQFPDLHSELNLSSLELGDSALYFCASSKGGVSYEQYFGPGTRLTVT.

This clonotype came up many times. The chain uses TRBV6-2 or TRBV6-3 and TRBJ2-1; D is ambiguous. The CDR3 length is 16 residues. The V and J ends lost 6 bases and 9 bases respectively, with 24 bases between them. CDR1 is MNHEY, CDR2 SVGEGT, per germline. The CDR3 loop reads CASSRLLESIGGEQFF. DNA of the CDR3: TGTGCCAGCAGCCGCCTCCTAGAATCAATAGGCGGTGAGCAGTTCTTC.

There are many counts of this clonotype. The chain uses TRBV4-1 and TRBJ1-6; D call uncertain. Germline V CDR1 and CDR2: MGHRA, YSYEKL. V lost 1 base and J lost 14, with 18 bases in between. CDR3 size: 15 residues. The CDR3 protein is CASSQGRWTQEALHF. CDR3 in DNA: TGCGCCAGCAGCCAAGGTCGATGGACCCAAGAGGCCCTCCACTTT.

This sequence joins TRBV4-2 and TRBJ2-7, with 9 bases fitting TRBD1. The CDR3 sequence is 20 residues long. The germline CDR1 and CDR2 sequences are LGHNA and YNFKEQ. J was trimmed by 2 bases and V by 0 bases; bases with no gene match: 17. DNA for the CDR3: TGTGCCAGCAGCCAAGATCTTTTCCGGGATGGACAGGGGACAACCTACGAGCAGTACTTC. The encoded protein is CASSQDLFRDGQGTTYEQYF.

This clonotype ranks as medium-sized. V is TRBV6-5 and J is TRBJ2-7, with 7 bases matching TRBD2. V lost 7 bases to trimming and J lost 0 bases; unmatched junction nucleotides: 15. The germline V gene encodes CDR1 MNHEY and CDR2 SVGAGI. The CDR3 runs 17 residues. The CDR3 reads CASTRLARPPSSYEQYF. The DNA of the CDR3 is TGTGCCAGCACTCGACTAGCCCGGCCCCCAAGCTCCTACGAGCAGTACTTC.

The gene calls are TRBV30 and TRBJ1-2, with D hard to call. CDR3 length equals 17 residues. Trimming took off 6 bases at V and 4 bases at J, with 27 bases between the two ends. CDR1 is GTSNPN, CDR2 SVGIG, per germline (reference sequence). DNA of the CDR3: TGTGCCTGCCTTCTTACCTCCCGAACGGGAGTTCGCTATGGCTACACCTTC. Protein sequence: CACLLTSRTGVRYGYTF.

This clonotype was observed a few times. The J gene is TRBJ1-1, the V gene TRBV6-5; a weak D match, TRBD1 (5 bases). From germline, CDR1 is MNHEY and CDR2 SVGAGI. The CDR3 is 13 amino acids. V lost 2 bases to trimming and J lost 7 bases, with 11 bases between them. For the CDR3, the DNA is TGTGCCAGCAGTTACCCTTTAGGGGATGAAGCTTTCTTT. It is translated as CASSYPLGDEAFF.

This clonotype has ten or more counts. The genes are TRBV28 and TRBJ2-7; D gene unclear. This CDR3 is 13 amino acids long. Germline lookup yields CDR1 MDHEN and CDR2 SYDVKM. V shed 3 bases and J shed 5 bases, with 11 bases lying between them. The CDR3 coding sequence is TGTGCCAGCAGTTTCCCCTCCAAGGACGAGCAGTACTTC. It yields the protein CASSFPSKDEQYF.

V gene TRBV5-1 combines with J gene TRBJ1-1; the match to TRBD1 covers 9 bases. The length of the CDR3 is 14 residues. Germline trimming cut 3 bases from V and 10 bases from J; bases unmatched to any gene: 10. CDR1 and CDR2 (germline): SGHRS, YFSETQ. This CDR3 reads CASSSGDREVRAFF. In DNA form, the CDR3 reads TGCGCCAGCAGCTCGGGGGACAGGGAAGTACGAGCTTTCTTT.